The 27 T cell receptor beta chains presented below share a single source sample, sequenced in a study of shared clonotypes between healthy human individuals. Generated by immunoSEQ multiplex PCR, the TCRdb table keeps only in-frame clones and is missing some. The sample consists of about 450,000 clones, around 79% of them appearing once. What was sequenced was PBMCs. These receptors originate from a woman in her thirties or forties in good health. Some clones in this sample may be carry-over from other donors' samples.

This chain joins TRBV29-1 and TRBJ1-1, with a possible D match to TRBD1 (5 bases). CDR3 length: 14 residues. Germline CDR1 is SQVTM and CDR2 is ANQGSEA. The V gene lost 0 bases and the J gene lost 7 bases, with 15 bases spanning the gap. The CDR3 DNA follows: TGCAGCGTTGAAGACCGGGACCACCGTCTTGAAGCTTTCTTT. Translating gives CSVEDRDHRLEAFF. The full variable domain, rest sourced from reference TRBV29-1 and TRBJ1-1, is SAVISQKPSRDICQRGTSLTIQCQVDSQVTMMFWYRQQPGQSLTLIATANQGSEATYESGFVIDKFPISRPNLTFSTLTVSNMSPEDSSIYLCSVEDRDHRLEAFFGQGTRLTVV.

V usage is TRBV7-2 and J usage is TRBJ2-2; no firm D call. V was cut by 5 bases and J by 6 bases, with 10 bases left in between. Germline CDR1 SGHTA, CDR2 FQGNSA. This CDR3 comprises 13 residues. The CDR3 reads CASSGHIPGELFF. The CDR3 bases are TGTGCCAGCAGCGGTCACATCCCCGGGGAGCTGTTTTTT. The full variable domain, completed using reference TRBV7-2 and TRBJ2-2, is GAGVSQSPSNKVTEKGKDVELRCDPISGHTALYWYRQSLGQGLEFLIYFQGNSAPDKSGLPSDRFSAERTGGSVSTLTIQRTQQEDSAVYLCASSGHIPGELFFGEGSRLTVL.

This chain connects TRBV6-1 to TRBJ1-2, with unresolved D. CDR1 is MNHNS and CDR2 is SASEGT in the germline V gene. V lost 1 base and J 8 bases, leaving 14 bases between the germline ends. The CDR3 runs 14 residues. CDR3 sequence (DNA): TGTGCCAGCAGTGAAGGGGCGCCGATCGGCGGCTACACCTTC. Its protein product is CASSEGAPIGGYTF.

The rearrangement links TRBV6-1 to TRBJ2-5; D gene uncertain. V shed 6 bases and J shed 2 bases, with 16 bases lying between them. CDR1 and CDR2 from the germline V gene are MNHNS and SASEGT. The CDR3 runs to 15 residues. CDR3 nucleotide sequence: TGTGCCAGCAGAGGATCCTCGGGCCGACAAGAGACCCAGTACTTC. Amino acids: CASRGSSGRQETQYF.

The genes are TRBV18 and TRBJ1-1; D is undetermined. Trimming removed 2 bases at V and 4 bases at J, with 11 bases between. CDR1 is KGHSH and CDR2 is LQKENI in the germline V gene. The CDR3 is 14 residues long. The CDR3 DNA reads TGTGCCAGCTCACCAAACGGGGTGGGCACTGAAGCTTTCTTT. It yields the protein CASSPNGVGTEAFF.

This clone was seen only a few times. The chain joins TRBV30 to TRBJ2-2, with 10 bases lining up with TRBD1. CDR1 is GTSNPN and CDR2 is SVGIG in the germline V gene (reference sequence). The CDR3 loop spans 15 amino acids. The J segment lost 7 bases and the V segment lost 1 base, leaving 6 bases of the junction unmatched. In DNA, the CDR3 is TGTGCCTGGAGTGATTGGACAGGGGGACGCGGGGAGCTGTTTTTT. This sequence encodes CAWSDWTGGRGELFF.

In regard to this clone: The sample has other DNA sequences that encode this CDR3 too. The chain combines TRBV7-3 with TRBJ2-7; D remains ambiguous. The V gene lost 1 base and the J gene lost 3 bases, with 7 bases spanning the gap. The V gene's germline CDR1 is SGHTA and CDR2 FQGTGA. The CDR3 is 13 amino acids. CDR3 sequence: CASSLSLGYEQYF. DNA of the CDR3: TGTGCCAGCAGCTTAAGTTTAGGCTACGAGCAGTACTTC. Using reference TRBV7-3 and TRBJ2-7 for the parts outside the CDR3, the full variable domain is GAGVSQTPSNKVTEKGKYVELRCDPISGHTALYWYRQSLGQGPEFLIYFQGTGAADDSGLPNDRFFAVRPEGSVSTLKIQRTERGDSAVYLCASSLSLGYEQYFGPGTRLTVT.

The chain uses TRBV28 and TRBJ2-2; no firm D call. This CDR3 region has 14 residues. Germline loops: CDR1 MDHEN, CDR2 SYDVKM. The ends were cut back, 5 bases at V and 1 base at J, with 8 bases in the middle. The DNA for the CDR3 is TGTGCCAGCAGTAGATGGGAGAACACCGGGGAGCTGTTTTTT. Translated, it gives CASSRWENTGELFF.

The rearrangement links TRBV2 to TRBJ2-7; 11 bases are shared with TRBD2. V shed 6 bases, J shed 9 bases, and the junction held 7 bases outside the gene matches. This CDR3 is 13 amino acids long. CDR1 and CDR2 from the germline V gene are SNHLY and FYNNEI. The CDR3 is CASSELAGDAQYF. As DNA, the CDR3 is TGTGCCAGCAGCGAACTAGCGGGAGATGCGCAGTACTTC.

The chain links TRBV5-1 to TRBJ2-1; D uncertain. The CDR3 sequence is 15 residues long. Germline V gene lookup returns CDR1 SGHRS and CDR2 YFSETQ. The germline V and J ends were trimmed by 5 bases and 5 bases, with 17 bases remaining between them. The CDR3 loop reads CASSRQLPPNNEQFF. The CDR3 region has the DNA TGCGCCAGCAGTCGCCAGCTTCCCCCTAACAATGAGCAGTTCTTC.

This chain connects TRBV25-1 to TRBJ2-7; 10 bases are shared with TRBD2. This CDR3 region has 17 residues. Germline CDR1 and CDR2: MGHDK and SYGVNS. Germline trimming cut 5 bases from V and 1 base from J; bases unmatched to any gene: 11. CDR3 sequence (DNA): TGTGCCAGCAGTCCCTTCCCCGGGACTAGCGAATCCTACGAGCAGTACTTC. Residues: CASSPFPGTSESYEQYF.

This chain connects TRBV6-5 to TRBJ2-5; TRBD2 is a possible D gene (6 bases). V was clipped by 4 bases and J by 12 bases, with 21 bases between them. CDR1 is MNHEY and CDR2 is SVGAGI in the germline V gene. The CDR3 runs 14 residues. CDR3 sequence reads: CASSLSPGTGKKYF. The CDR3 bases are TGTGCCAGCAGTTTATCTCCCGGGACTGGAAAAAAGTACTTC.

The gene calls are TRBV28 and TRBJ1-1; D gene ambiguous. From germline, CDR1 is MDHEN and CDR2 SYDVKM. V lost 6 bases and J lost 8, with 16 bases in between. The CDR3 is made up of 13 amino acids. The CDR3 bases are TGTGCCAGCAGCAGGCCAGACGGGGAGGAAGCTTTCTTT. Residues: CASSRPDGEEAFF.

The J gene is TRBJ2-2, the V gene TRBV28; no firm D call. The CDR3 is made up of 12 amino acids. The V gene lost 6 bases and the J gene lost 5 bases, with 7 bases spanning the gap. The V gene's germline CDR1 is MDHEN and CDR2 SYDVKM. CDR3 loop: CASRKRTGELFF. In nucleotides, the CDR3 is TGTGCCAGCAGGAAGAGGACCGGGGAGCTGTTTTTT.

J is TRBJ2-1 and V is TRBV5-1; TRBD2 agrees at 11 bases. Trimming at V came to 3 bases and at J to 10 bases, leaving 9 bases not matched to a gene. CDR3 length: 15 amino acids. In germline, CDR1 is SGHRS, CDR2 YFSETQ. In DNA form, the CDR3 reads TGCGCCAGCAGCTCTGGTAGCGGGAGGGCTTGGGAGCAGTTCTTC. This encodes CASSSGSGRAWEQFF.

A note on this clone: A read error may account for a junction end that differs from germline. Other DNA sequences from this sample encode an identical CDR3 as well. The CDR3 protein is CASSQGPENSPLHF. The CDR3 DNA sequence: TGTGCTAGCAGCCAGGGACCCGAAAATTCACCCCTCCACTTT. This rearrangement joins TRBV4-2 to TRBJ1-6; D might be TRBD1 (5 bases). The CDR3 contains 14 residues. Germline CDR1 and CDR2: LGHNA and YNFKEQ.

CDR3 loop: CASMEASVYNEQFF. CDR3 DNA sequence: TGTGCCAGCATGGAGGCTAGCGTATACAATGAGCAGTTCTTC. The rearrangement uses TRBV7-9 and TRBJ2-1, with D tentatively TRBD2 (6 bases). Trimming shortened V by 7 bases and J by 4 bases, and 14 bases separated the two germline ends. The CDR3 spans 14 residues. Per the germline V gene, CDR1 is SEHNR and CDR2 is FQNEAQ (reference sequence).

The genes are TRBV18 and TRBJ1-1; D unresolved. This CDR3 has 13 residues. Trimming removed 0 bases at V and 4 bases at J, with 6 bases between. The germline V gene encodes CDR1 KGHSH and CDR2 LQKENI. CDR3 sequence (DNA): TGTGCCAGCTCACCACCGTCCGGCACTGAAGCTTTCTTT. Translated: CASSPPSGTEAFF.

This chain uses TRBV9 with TRBJ1-4; D is undetermined. Trimming shortened V by 0 bases and J by 6 bases, and 12 bases separated the two germline ends. Germline CDR1 reads SGDLS; CDR2 reads YYNGEE. This CDR3 contains 15 residues. CDR3 nucleotides: TGTGCCAGCAGCGTAGATGGCACATTATATGAAAAACTGTTTTTT. Residues: CASSVDGTLYEKLFF.

The chain employs TRBV5-1 and TRBJ2-1; 11 bases align to TRBD2. Germline CDR1 reads SGHRS; CDR2 reads YFSETQ. The V segment lost 2 bases and the J segment 6 bases; nucleotides outside the gene matches: 10. There are 17 residues in the CDR3. The chain's CDR3 is CASSLRDPGTSGNEQFF. CDR3 nucleotide sequence: TGCGCCAGCAGCTTACGAGATCCGGGGACTAGCGGCAATGAGCAGTTCTTC.

The chain couples TRBV4-3 to TRBJ2-7; 11 nucleotides line up with TRBD1. Germline lookup yields CDR1 LGHNA and CDR2 YSLEER. Trimming took 3 bases from V and 2 from J; bases not matched to a gene: 3. This CDR3 has 15 amino acids. DNA of the CDR3: TGCGCCAGCAGCCAGGGACAGGGGGGAGCCTACGAGCAGTACTTC. It encodes CASSQGQGGAYEQYF.

This clone was counted once. The chain has TRBV10-3 and TRBJ2-7; 7 bases align to TRBD1. The trim removed 2 bases at V and 2 bases at J, leaving 6 bases unmatched. CDR1 is ENHRY and CDR2 is SYGVKD in the germline V gene. The CDR3 spans 15 residues. DNA for the CDR3: TGTGCCATCAGTGAGGGACAGGCGTCAACCTACGAGCAGTACTTC. This codes for CAISEGQASTYEQYF.

This clone was detected only a few times. V is TRBV4-1 and J is TRBJ2-1, with D maybe TRBD2 (5 bases). The germline V gene encodes CDR1 MGHRA and CDR2 YSYEKL. Trimming stripped 1 base from V and 9 bases from J, with 13 bases between. CDR3 length equals 14 residues. The CDR3 region has the DNA TGCGCCAGCAGCCAAGGGGCCGGTGGGAGTGAGCAGTTCTTC. Translating gives CASSQGAGGSEQFF.

This clone was detected only a few times. This chain joins TRBV20-1 and TRBJ2-5; 7 nucleotides match TRBD2. Matching the DNA end better, TRBJ2-7 makes the J call doubtful. CDR3 length equals 11 residues. Germline CDR1 reads DFQATT; CDR2 reads SNEGSKA (reference sequence). The DNA of the CDR3 is TGCAGTGCGGAGGGACTACGCGAGCAGTACTTC. Translated: CSAEGLREQYF.

The rearrangement joins TRBV28 to TRBJ2-1; 8 bases match TRBD2. CDR3 length: 11 residues. Germline V gives CDR1 MDHEN, CDR2 SYDVKM. CDR3 nucleotide sequence: TGTGCAGCGGGGGCCGGACGTGAGCAGTTCTTC. Residues: CAAGAGREQFF.

The rearrangement joins TRBV28 to TRBJ2-5; D gene ambiguous. CDR1 MDHEN and CDR2 SYDVKM come from the germline V gene. The CDR3 has 15 amino acids. Trimming stripped 4 bases from V and 5 bases from J, with 17 bases between. The CDR3 sequence is CASSSGRGATETQYF. The CDR3 DNA reads as TGTGCCAGCAGTTCTGGGCGAGGAGCTACGGAGACCCAGTACTTC.

The chain links TRBV5-5 to TRBJ1-2; 9 bases align to TRBD1. J lost 2 bases, V lost 3 bases, and 11 bases had no gene match. The V gene's germline CDR1 is SGHKS and CDR2 YYEKEE (reference sequence). CDR3 size: 17 residues. The CDR3 sequence: CASSSIYRTGANYGYTF. CDR3 in DNA: TGTGCCAGCAGCTCCATATATCGGACAGGGGCAAACTATGGCTACACCTTC.